This T cell receptor (beta chain) was captured in a study of technical replicates of blood from a few donors. Trimming stripped 0 bases from V and 1 base from J, with 14 bases between. The CDR3 is 18 residues long. CDR1 is SGHNT and CDR2 is YYREEE in the germline V gene (reference sequence). The assay was immunoSEQ multiplex PCR, and TCRdb's table has in-frame clones only and misses some. The sample shows roughly 62,000 clones, about 90% of them seen only once. Sequenced input: PBMCs. The TCR originated in a human donor in good health. Some clones in this sample may be carry-over from other donors' samples. J is TRBJ2-6 and V is TRBV5-4, with D maybe TRBD2 (5 bases). This chain's CDR3 is CASSLAGERLSGANVLTF. As DNA, the CDR3 is TGTGCCAGCAGCTTGGCCGGGGAGCGGTTATCTGGGGCCAACGTCCTGACTTTC.